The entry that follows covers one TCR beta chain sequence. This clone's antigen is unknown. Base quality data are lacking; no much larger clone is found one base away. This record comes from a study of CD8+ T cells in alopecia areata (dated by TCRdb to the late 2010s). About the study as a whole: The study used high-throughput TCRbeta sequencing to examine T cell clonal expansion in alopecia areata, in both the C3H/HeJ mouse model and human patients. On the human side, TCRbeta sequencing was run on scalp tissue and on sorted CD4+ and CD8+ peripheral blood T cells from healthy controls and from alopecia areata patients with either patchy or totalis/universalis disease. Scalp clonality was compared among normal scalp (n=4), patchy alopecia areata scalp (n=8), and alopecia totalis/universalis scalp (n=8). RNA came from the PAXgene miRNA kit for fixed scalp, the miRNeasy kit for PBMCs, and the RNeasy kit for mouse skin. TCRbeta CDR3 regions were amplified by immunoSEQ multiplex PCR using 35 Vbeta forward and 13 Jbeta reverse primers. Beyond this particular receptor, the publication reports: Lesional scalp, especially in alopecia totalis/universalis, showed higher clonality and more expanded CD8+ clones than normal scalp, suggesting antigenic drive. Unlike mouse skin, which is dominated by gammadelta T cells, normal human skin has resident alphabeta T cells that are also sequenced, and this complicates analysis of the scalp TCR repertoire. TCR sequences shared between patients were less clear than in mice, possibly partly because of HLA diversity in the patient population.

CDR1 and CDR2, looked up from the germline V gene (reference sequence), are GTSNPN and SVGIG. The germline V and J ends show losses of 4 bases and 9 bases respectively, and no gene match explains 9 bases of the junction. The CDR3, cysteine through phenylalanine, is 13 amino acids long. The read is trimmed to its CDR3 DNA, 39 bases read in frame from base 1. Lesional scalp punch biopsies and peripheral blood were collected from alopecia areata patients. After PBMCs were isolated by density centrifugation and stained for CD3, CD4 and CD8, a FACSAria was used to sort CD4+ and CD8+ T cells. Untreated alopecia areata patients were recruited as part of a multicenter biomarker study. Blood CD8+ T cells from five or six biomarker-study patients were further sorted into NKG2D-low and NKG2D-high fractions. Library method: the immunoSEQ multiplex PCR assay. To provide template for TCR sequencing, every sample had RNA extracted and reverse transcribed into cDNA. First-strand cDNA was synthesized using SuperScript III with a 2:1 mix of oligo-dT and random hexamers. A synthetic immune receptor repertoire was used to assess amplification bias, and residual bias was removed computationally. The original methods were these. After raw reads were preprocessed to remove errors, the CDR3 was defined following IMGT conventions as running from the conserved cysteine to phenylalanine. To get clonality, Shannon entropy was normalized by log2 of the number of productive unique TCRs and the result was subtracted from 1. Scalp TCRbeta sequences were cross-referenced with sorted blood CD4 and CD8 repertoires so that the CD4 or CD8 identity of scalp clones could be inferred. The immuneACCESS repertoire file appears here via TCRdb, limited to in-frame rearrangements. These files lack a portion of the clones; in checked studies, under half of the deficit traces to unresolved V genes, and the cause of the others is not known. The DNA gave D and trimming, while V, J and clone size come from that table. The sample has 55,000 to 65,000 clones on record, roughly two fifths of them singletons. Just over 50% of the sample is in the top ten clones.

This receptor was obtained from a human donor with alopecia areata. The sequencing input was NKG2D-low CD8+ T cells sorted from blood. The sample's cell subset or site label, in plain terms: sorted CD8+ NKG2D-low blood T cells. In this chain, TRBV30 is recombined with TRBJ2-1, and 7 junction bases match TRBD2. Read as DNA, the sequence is TGTGCCTGGATTCAAACCCGCGGGAGTGAGCAGTTCTTC. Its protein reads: CAWIQTRGSEQFF.